This T cell receptor (beta chain) was sequenced in a study of cytomegalovirus exposure and HLA in healthy donors (dated by TCRdb to 2016 to 2017). Background on the whole study: According to an earlier analysis of around 600 of the donors, about 179 million T cells yielded over 90 million unique TCR beta sequences and approximately 300 Gb of sequence data. Approximately 300 gigabases of sequencing data and 70 million to 95 million unique TCR sequences made up an early release that covered over 550 HLA-typed donors. Among the approximately 400 genotyped donors, roughly 80% belonged to the genetic ancestry cluster associated with self-reported Caucasian donors. The study aimed to test whether signatures of past pathogen exposure could be identified by cataloging public T cell receptors. The T cell repertoires of 700 or so subjects were profiled by immunosequencing and related to cytomegalovirus serostatus. Besides the first cohort of about 730 subjects, a separate validation cohort made up of 120 different subjects was used. High-throughput TCR immunosequencing, statistical association of individual TCRs with disease status, and machine learning were combined to predict cytomegalovirus infection status. A later analysis re-analyzed previously published TCR beta repertoires from 660 or so donors and added high-resolution HLA genotyping to study TCR occurrence patterns. The later analysis used no new phenotypic data to find candidate immune exposures, relying instead on TCR beta sequences and their occurrence across donors. An earlier analysis of around 540 of the donors applied high-throughput TCR beta sequencing to assess whether each TCR beta V gene segment acted as functional or pseudogenic. Donor age, sex, ethnicity and CMV serostatus were collected together with the repertoire data. In a later genetic analysis, genome-wide SNP genotypes for about 65% of the roughly 700 donors were used, and that subset was treated as a discovery cohort. Every discovery cohort repertoire had been produced on one sequencing platform. HLA typing covered class I and class II loci at four-digit resolution. Typing coverage differed by locus: A, B, C, DRB1 and DQB1 were typed in about 620-630 donors, DQA1 in approximately 520, DPA1 in around 580, and DPB1 in approximately 450. A handful of DR-DQ haplotypes were handled as single units for association and clustering because linkage in the cohort was strong. Across approximately 400 genotyped donors of the cohort, an average of about 240,000 unique TCR beta nucleotide sequences per donor were sequenced, and 15% to 20% of those sequences were non-productive. Overall results and qualifications from the work: For the cohort, immune exposure information was limited to CMV serostatus. HLA typing was unavailable for some donors at each locus, so association tests used only the typed subset. In this cohort, only TCR beta chains were sequenced, and detectable features were limited by the absence of alpha or paired-chain data. Broadly in line with IMGT annotations, most TCR beta V segments showed up in productive rearrangements about 87% or about 30% of the time in an earlier analysis of 450 to 600 of the donors. When HLA alleles, especially DR and DQ, strongly co-occurred, TCR associations were difficult to assign to individual alleles. Specific HLA alleles were associated with 15,000 to 20,000 TCR beta sequences at a false discovery rate of 0.05 in a later analysis. In both the original and validation cohorts, the classifier was reported to diagnose cytomegalovirus status with high specificity and sensitivity. Most TCR sequences were observed very rarely across donors, whereas some public TCRs were present in many individuals. A later genetic analysis associated a missense DCLRE1C variant with V-gene and J-gene trimming of TCR beta chains, and an independent cohort replicated the association. A further reported finding was that TCR beta sequences accurately predicted the HLA-A and HLA-B alleles for most subjects in the first cohort. The authors suggested that the approach could potentially be generalized to other disease states and immunological phenotypes. A total of 150 or so TCR beta chains were listed by the study as associated with cytomegalovirus. Linkage disequilibrium might explain the correlated functional status among segregating V segments, but an unknown experimental factor could not be excluded. Roughly uniform sequencing depth across donors was assumed in presence/absence analyses, although this assumption may not hold. A later analysis found that HLA-associated TCR beta chains were more clonally expanded and had lower generation probabilities than equally common non-associated chains. In a later analysis, the rate of TCR association differed among HLA loci, with DRB1 alleles having the most associated TCRs and HLA-C alleles having the fewest. Because counts were too low, more than 15 rarely observed V segments, including chromosome 9 orphons, were left out of the earlier analysis of 587 of the donors. A cluster of highly shared sequence variants was judged likely to represent a technical artifact of the sequencing pipeline. Some IMGT-functional V segments, including TRBV6-2 and TRBV6-3, could not be distinguished by the 87-base-pair reads and were therefore excluded. A later genetic analysis reported fewer N-insertions in productive TCRs among donors in an Asian-associated ancestry cluster than the roughly 720-donor mean. According to a later analysis, parvovirus B19, influenza, CMV and Epstein-Barr virus appeared linked to several top co-occurrence clusters. According to a later analysis, most CMV-associated TCR beta chains appeared to be HLA-restricted, and the HLA associations seemed to be driven largely by CMV exposure. A few of the identified cytomegalovirus-associated TCR beta chains were confirmed in vitro to be specific for cytomegalovirus antigens.

Library preparation employed the immunoSEQ multiplex PCR assay. The multiplex PCR relied on a mix of 60 forward primers for TCR Vbeta segments and 13 reverse primers for TCR Jbeta segments. The CDR3 region of rearranged TCR beta genes was amplified from genomic DNA by a multiplex PCR assay. The amplified TCR beta libraries were sequenced on the Illumina HiSeq System as 87-base-pair reads. Per the authors' processing: In a later analysis, roughly 80 million unique TCR beta chains were counted across the 650 to 750 repertoires, and around 10 million of these chains were shared by at least two donors. To remove PCR and sequencing errors, raw reads were error-corrected and collapsed into unique sequences using a nearest-neighbor algorithm that merged closely related sequences. V, D and J gene segments were assigned by aligning CDR3 sequences to IMGT reference sequences. For a sequence to be retained, a match of at least six nucleotides was required to both a V gene segment and a J gene segment. A rearrangement was called productive if the CDR3 had no stop codons and remained in frame with V and J, and every other rearrangement was called non-productive. CDR3 was defined by IMGT convention, running from the second conserved V-encoded cysteine to the conserved J-encoded phenylalanine. The earlier analysis of some 580 of the donors excluded any sequence lacking an unambiguous match to a single V gene segment. In an earlier analysis of around 590 of the donors, a V segment was called functional when productive rearrangements were above 56.7%, and segregating when the standard deviation between donors exceeded 5%. A statistical classification framework was developed to diagnose cytomegalovirus status using the catalog of TCR beta chain sequences. A later analysis assigned V and J genes by comparing TCR nucleotide sequences with IMGT/GENE-DB human TR gene sequences. A later analysis assigned CDR3 sequences and most-parsimonious VDJ recombination scenarios with the TCRdist pipeline. In a later analysis, every TCR beta chain was defined by the combination of its CDR3 amino acid sequence and its V-gene family, and reads without a unique V-gene family were dropped. A later analysis removed 500 to 600 highly shared, low-generation-probability nucleotide sequences to deal with suspected cross-contamination and a sequencing artifact. For each public chain, a later analysis derived a clonal expansion index from normalized ranks of inferred template counts within each repertoire. In a later analysis, generation probabilities were computed with a VDJ recombination model fitted to out-of-frame rearrangements, and the resulting probabilities were checked against IGoR. In a later analysis, hypergeometric tests were used to score TCR-TCR, TCR-HLA and TCR-CMV co-occurrence, with a repertoire-size bias correction applied to TCR pairs. To estimate false discovery rates, a later analysis permuted the HLA or CMV assignments 20 times. A later analysis grouped co-occurring TCRs with DBSCAN, adding TCRdist sequence similarity when clustering within HLA-allele-positive subsets. Repertoires with fewer than 30,000 or more than 120,000 public chains, plus five repertoires with anomalous nucleotide sharing, were excluded from co-occurrence clustering. TCRdb took over this immuneACCESS table, retaining in-frame rearrangements with V and J assigned. Such tables are incomplete; in checked studies, under half of the missing clones stem from an unresolved V gene, and the remainder is unexplained. V, J and clone size are those of that table, while D and trimming were read from the DNA. Here the sample has 150,000 to 200,000 clones; about 80% occur a single time. The ten largest clones add up to approximately 2% of the sample.

Between the V and J ends, shortened by 4 bases and 0 bases respectively, the junction contains 10 bases. Inclusive of the bounding cysteine and phenylalanine, the CDR3 is 15 residues long. Only the CDR3 region is kept as DNA, spanning 45 bases read in frame from base 1. CDR1 is given as MNHNS and CDR2 as SASEGT, both from the germline V gene. The cohort comprised some 730 healthy bone marrow donors. Cohort members were all nominally healthy when sampled, although unrecorded immune exposures were likely present. The donor tested CMV seropositive and was one of the 289 seropositive cohort members. Each donor provided a peripheral blood sample, and peripheral blood mononuclear cells were used for TCR beta sequencing. Genomic DNA was extracted from the blood cell samples with the Qiagen DNeasy Blood Extraction Kit. Remarks on this clone: Its antigen is still unknown. The input lacks base qualities; no much larger clone sits a single base away.

Input material: PBMCs. The chain joins TRBV6-1 to TRBJ1-5; the D gene identity is not certain. This receptor was identified in a young woman in good health and CMV-seropositive. This receptor has the CDR3 CASSVFRNSNQPQHF. The sequenced DNA: TGTGCCAGCAGTGTTTTCAGGAATAGCAATCAGCCCCAGCATTTT.